The rows below give T cell receptor beta chains drawn from one sample of a study of long-term antiretroviral therapy in people with HIV. This table comes from immunoSEQ multiplex PCR, and its TCRdb copy is limited to in-frame clones, with some not included. Of some 30,000 clones listed, approximately 91% are singletons. Specimen: unsorted PBMCs, collected 3.1 years after starting antiretroviral therapy. Source of these receptors: a man aged 18 to 30 with HIV. Each CDR3 is given with its conserved first and last residue. A D gene is named only where the DNA matches it firmly. Clone size, where shown, is once, few, many, or a class for clones that have expanded.

CDR3 DNA: TGTGCCTGGAGTGTAGGGGGTGTGGGGAGTTGGGGGTTCTTC; CDR3 protein: CAWSVGGVGSWGFF; J gene: TRBJ2-1; clone size: NA; V gene: TRBV30; D gene: NA
CDR3 DNA: TGTGCCAGCAGCGAAAACCCCATAGAGACCCAGTACTTC; CDR3 protein: CASSENPIETQYF; J gene: TRBJ2-5; clone size: NA; V gene: TRBV9; D gene: NA
CDR3 DNA: TGTGCCAGCAGCTTAAGACAGGGTCCCGGGGAGCTGTTTTTT; CDR3 protein: CASSLRQGPGELFF; J gene: TRBJ2-2; clone size: NA; V gene: TRBV5-5; D gene: TRBD1
CDR3 DNA: TGTGCCAGCAGCCCTGCGACAGGGGCAACCTACGAGCAGTACTTC; CDR3 protein: CASSPATGATYEQYF; J gene: TRBJ2-7; clone size: NA; V gene: TRBV4-2; D gene: TRBD1
CDR3 DNA: TGCGCCAGCAGGACAGGGGGCAAGGACTATGGCTACACCTTC; CDR3 protein: CASRTGGKDYGYTF; J gene: TRBJ1-2; clone size: NA; V gene: TRBV5-1; D gene: TRBD1
CDR3 DNA: TGTGCCAGCAGTTTATTAGGTGAACAGGGGGCTTTCTTT; CDR3 protein: CASSLLGEQGAFF; J gene: TRBJ1-1; clone size: NA; V gene: TRBV27; D gene: TRBD1
CDR3 DNA: TGTGCCAGCAGCCAAGTACTAGCGGAGACCCAGTACTTC; CDR3 protein: CASSQVLAETQYF; J gene: TRBJ2-5; clone size: NA; V gene: TRBV4-2; D gene: TRBD2
CDR3 DNA: TGTGCCAGCAGTCCCGGGTGGGACACTGAAGCTTTCTTT; CDR3 protein: CASSPGWDTEAFF; J gene: TRBJ1-1; clone size: NA; V gene: TRBV6-1; D gene: NA
CDR3 DNA: TGTGCCAGTAGTACTACCCGGGACAGGGGAACTGAGCAGTACTTC; CDR3 protein: CASSTTRDRGTEQYF; J gene: TRBJ2-7; clone size: NA; V gene: TRBV19; D gene: TRBD1
CDR3 DNA: TGCGCCAGCAGCTTGGTCCTAGCGGAAGAGACCCAGTACTTC; CDR3 protein: CASSLVLAEETQYF; J gene: TRBJ2-5; clone size: NA; V gene: TRBV5-1; D gene: TRBD2
CDR3 DNA: TGTGCCAGCAGTGATCACAGGGTGAGCGGGGAGCTGTTTTTT; CDR3 protein: CASSDHRVSGELFF; J gene: TRBJ2-2; clone size: NA; V gene: TRBV6-1; D gene: NA
CDR3 DNA: TGCAGCGTTGAGAGGCGGGCAATCAATGAGCAGTTCTTC; CDR3 protein: CSVERRAINEQFF; J gene: TRBJ2-1; clone size: NA; V gene: TRBV29-1; D gene: NA
CDR3 DNA: TGTGCCAGCAGTGAGGAACTTTTTGTGGACAGAACCTACGAGCAGTACTTC; CDR3 protein: CASSEELFVDRTYEQYF; J gene: TRBJ2-7; clone size: once; V gene: TRBV6-1; D gene: NA
CDR3 DNA: TGTGCCAGCAGCTCCCCGACAGGGGACATGAACACTGAAGCTTTCTTT; CDR3 protein: CASSSPTGDMNTEAFF; J gene: TRBJ1-1; clone size: NA; V gene: TRBV7-9; D gene: TRBD1
CDR3 DNA: TGTGCCAGCTCACCTGAGCGGGATTATACGCAGTATTTT; CDR3 protein: CASSPERDYTQYF; J gene: TRBJ2-3; clone size: NA; V gene: TRBV18; D gene: TRBD2
CDR3 DNA: TGCGCCAGCAGCCACTTGACTAGAGGGGTATCGGATACGCAGTATTTT; CDR3 protein: CASSHLTRGVSDTQYF; J gene: TRBJ2-3; clone size: NA; V gene: TRBV4-3; D gene: NA
CDR3 DNA: TGTGCCTGGACCCGGGGCGCCGGCACTGAAGCTTTCTTT; CDR3 protein: CAWTRGAGTEAFF; J gene: TRBJ1-1; clone size: once; V gene: TRBV30; D gene: NA
CDR3 DNA: TGTGCCAGCAGCTTGGGCTCTGGGCCAAACACCATATATTTT; CDR3 protein: CASSLGSGPNTIYF; J gene: TRBJ1-3; clone size: NA; V gene: TRBV5-5; D gene: NA
CDR3 DNA: TGTGCCAGCAGGGCGACAGCCGCTGGAAACACCATATATTTT; CDR3 protein: CASRATAAGNTIYF; J gene: TRBJ1-3; clone size: NA; V gene: TRBV7-9; D gene: NA
CDR3 DNA: TGTGCCAGTAGTATAGACCTACGGGAGCAGTACTTC; CDR3 protein: CASSIDLREQYF; J gene: TRBJ2-7; clone size: few; V gene: TRBV19; D gene: NA
CDR3 DNA: TGTGCCAGCAGCTCTGGGACTGGGGCCTACGAGCAGTACTTC; CDR3 protein: CASSSGTGAYEQYF; J gene: TRBJ2-7; clone size: NA; V gene: TRBV5-5; D gene: NA
CDR3 DNA: TGTGCCAGCAGCGCCCGACAGGACAGGGTCAATGAGCAGTTCTTC; CDR3 protein: CASSARQDRVNEQFF; J gene: TRBJ2-1; clone size: NA; V gene: TRBV27; D gene: TRBD1